This T cell receptor beta chain was obtained from a study of beta chain features in type 1 diabetes. Findings and caveats of the study: Naive, central memory and Treg TCRB repertoires appeared more alike in patients than in healthy donors. Across all four CD4+ subsets, people with type 1 diabetes showed modestly shorter TCRB CDR3s.

As for this clone: Its antigen remains unknown. Additional DNA sequences in this sample encode the identical CDR3.

CDR1 and CDR2 (germline): KGHSH, LQKENI. This CDR3 spans 13 amino acids. V lost 3 bases and J lost 6, with 10 bases in between. TCRB transcripts that were expressed got sequenced, as all of the isolated RNA had been reverse transcribed. Naive, central memory and regulatory T cell samples yielded about 3.57 million reads on average. Here immunoSEQ multiplex PCR was the method, and the copy in TCRdb shows in-frame clones only, minus some. The sample holds about 340,000 clones, approximately 13% seen once. The receptor comes from a woman under 30 with type 1 diabetes. Sample: naive CD4+ T cells from blood. The V gene is TRBV18, the J gene TRBJ2-3, with D possibly matching TRBD2 (6 bases). The CDR3 protein is CASSPPGRDTQYF. The CDR3 DNA is TGTGCCAGCTCACCTCCAGGGAGGGATACGCAGTATTTT.